This paragraph covers one T cell receptor beta chain sequence. The sample is drawn from a study of blood T cells in healthy people across ages. Using a J-beta primer mix together with a sample-barcoded 5' primer, a second PCR was run for roughly 6 to 11 cycles. TCRdb independently ran MiXCR on the 5' RACE reads; one entry per CDR3 protein. Here the sample spans around 1.1 million distinct CDR3 sequences, more than 30% being singletons. Germline assignment: CDR1 SGHTA and CDR2 FQGNSA. The CDR3 sequence is 15 residues long. The germline V and J ends were trimmed by 3 bases and 2 bases, with 10 bases remaining between them.

The sequenced sample consisted of blood. This receptor was obtained from a man between 18 and 35 years old in good health. The V and J genes are TRBV7-2 and TRBJ2-2; D is uncertain. The CDR3 coding sequence is TGTGCCAGCAGCTTCGGACGGACCAACACCGGGGAGCTGTTTTTT. Translation: CASSFGRTNTGELFF. The whole variable domain, filled in from reference TRBV7-2 and TRBJ2-2, reads GAGVSQSPSNKVTEKGKDVELRCDPISGHTALYWYRQSLGQGLEFLIYFQGNSAPDKSGLPSDRFSAERTGGSVSTLTIQRTQQEDSAVYLCASSFGRTNTGELFFGEGSRLTVL.